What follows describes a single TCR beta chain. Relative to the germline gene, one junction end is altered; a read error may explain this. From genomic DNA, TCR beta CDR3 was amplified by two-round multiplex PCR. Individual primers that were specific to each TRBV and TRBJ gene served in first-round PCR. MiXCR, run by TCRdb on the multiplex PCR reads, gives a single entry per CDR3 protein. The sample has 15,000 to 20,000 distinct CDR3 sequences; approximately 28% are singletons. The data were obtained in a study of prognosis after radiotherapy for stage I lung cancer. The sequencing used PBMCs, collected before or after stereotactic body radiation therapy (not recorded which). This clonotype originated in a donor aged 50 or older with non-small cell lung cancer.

This chain's CDR3 is CPSSEGCGAGAYEQYF. In nucleotides, the CDR3 is TGTCCCAGCAGTGAAGGCTGCGGAGCGGGCGCCTACGAGCAGTACTTC. The chain recombines TRBV6-1 with TRBJ2-7; D may be TRBD2 (6 bases). This CDR3 comprises 16 residues. Germline CDR1 reads MNHNS; CDR2 reads SASEGT.